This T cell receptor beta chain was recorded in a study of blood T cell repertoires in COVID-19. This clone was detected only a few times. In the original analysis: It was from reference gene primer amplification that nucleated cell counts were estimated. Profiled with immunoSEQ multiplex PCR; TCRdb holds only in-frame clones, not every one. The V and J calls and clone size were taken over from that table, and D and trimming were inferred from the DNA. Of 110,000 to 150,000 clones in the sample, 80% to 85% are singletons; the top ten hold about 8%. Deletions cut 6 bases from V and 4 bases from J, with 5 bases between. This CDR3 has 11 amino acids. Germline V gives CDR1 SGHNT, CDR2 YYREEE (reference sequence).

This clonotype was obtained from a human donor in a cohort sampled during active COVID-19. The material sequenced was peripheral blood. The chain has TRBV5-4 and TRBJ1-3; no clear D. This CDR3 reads CASILGNTIYF. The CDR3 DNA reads TGTGCCAGCATACTAGGAAACACCATATATTTT.